The T cell receptor beta chain under discussion was sequenced for a study of CD8 T cells in Susac syndrome. This clonotype is a singleton in its sample. Both CD4+ and CD8+ T cells were negatively isolated, and TEMRA cells underwent FACS enrichment. When the RNA was reverse transcribed, random hexamers were used with an input of about 0.5 to 1 ug. By means of immunoSEQ multiplex PCR, TCR beta CDR3 spanning 54 Vbeta and 13 Jbeta underwent amplification. TCRdb processed the immunoSEQ multiplex PCR reads anew with MiXCR; each CDR3 protein has one entry. The sample shows about 150,000 distinct CDR3 sequences, roughly 94% of them seen only once. V lost 2 bases, J lost 7 bases, and 11 bases stayed unmatched. CDR3 length equals 16 residues. Looked up from germline, CDR1 is SGHDN and CDR2 is FVKESK.

The TCR originated in a human donor with multiple sclerosis. This rearrangement joins TRBV14 to TRBJ2-7, with 10 bases lining up with TRBD1. The material sequenced was CD8+ T cells from PBMCs. CDR3 loop: CASSQLPGQGSGEQYF. The CDR3 region has the DNA TGTGCCAGCAGCCAACTTCCGGGACAGGGGAGTGGTGAGCAGTACTTC.